This record looks at one T cell receptor beta chain sequence and its context. Its antigen remains undetermined. The cohort comprised some 730 healthy bone marrow donors. All cohort members were sampled while nominally healthy, although unrecorded immune exposures were likely present. The donor tested CMV seropositive, placing the donor among the roughly 270 seropositive members of the cohort. A peripheral blood sample was collected from each donor, and TCR beta sequencing was performed on peripheral blood mononuclear cells. The Qiagen DNeasy Blood Extraction Kit was used to extract genomic DNA from the blood cell samples. The record originates from a study of cytomegalovirus exposure and HLA in healthy donors (dated by TCRdb to the late 2010s). In the study overall: An earlier analysis of some 500 of the donors reported roughly 300 Gb of sequence data and 100 million to 130 million unique TCR beta sequences from about 200 million T cells. An early release that covered several hundred HLA-typed donors contained around 330 gigabases of sequencing data and some 87 million unique TCR sequences. Alongside the repertoire data, information on donor age, sex, ethnicity and CMV serostatus was compiled. Among over 350 genotyped donors of the cohort, an average of roughly 240,000 unique TCR beta nucleotide sequences were sequenced per donor, about a sixth of them non-productive. The study combined high-throughput TCR immunosequencing, statistical association of individual TCRs with disease status, and machine learning to predict cytomegalovirus infection status. To decide whether each TCR beta V gene segment behaved as functional or pseudogenic, an earlier analysis of approximately 600 of the donors relied on high-throughput TCR beta sequencing. In a later genetic analysis, genome-wide SNP genotypes for about 65% of the roughly 700 donors were used, and that subset was treated as a discovery cohort. Among the approximately 400 genotyped donors, around 81% belonged to the genetic ancestry cluster associated with self-reported Caucasian donors. A separate validation cohort of roughly 130 different subjects was used in addition to the roughly 700-subject first cohort. The number of donors typed differed by locus, with about 629-630 for A, B, C, DRB1 and DQB1, about 500 for DQA1, 600 to 610 for DPA1, and approximately 470 for DPB1. The study profiled the T cell repertoires of approximately 700 subjects by immunosequencing and related them to cytomegalovirus serostatus. Rather than drawing on any new phenotypic data, the later analysis identified candidate immune exposures from TCR beta sequences and the way those sequences occurred across donors. A later analysis re-examined previously published TCR beta repertoires from more than 600 donors and added high-resolution HLA genotyping to investigate patterns of TCR occurrence. The study aimed to test whether cataloging public T cell receptors could reveal signatures of past pathogen exposure. Four or five DR-DQ haplotypes were handled as single units for association and clustering, since linkage in the cohort was strong. Every repertoire in the discovery cohort had been generated on one and the same sequencing platform. Both class I and class II loci were covered by HLA typing, at four-digit resolution.

Library preparation employed the immunoSEQ multiplex PCR assay. A mixture of 60 forward primers for TCR Vbeta segments and 13 reverse primers for TCR Jbeta segments was used in the multiplex PCR. Amplification of the CDR3 region of rearranged TCR beta genes was performed with a multiplex PCR assay on genomic DNA. The amplified TCR beta libraries were sequenced on the Illumina HiSeq System as 87-base-pair reads. The original methods were these. A later analysis tallied some 79 million unique TCR beta chains across the 700 or so repertoires, and about 12 million of those chains were shared by two or more donors. Raw reads were error-corrected and collapsed into unique sequences with a nearest-neighbor algorithm that merged closely related sequences to remove PCR and sequencing errors. V, D and J gene segments were assigned by aligning CDR3 sequences to IMGT reference sequences. For a sequence to be retained, a match of at least six nucleotides was required to both a V gene segment and a J gene segment. Rearrangements were classified as productive when the CDR3 lacked stop codons and remained in frame with V and J, and all other rearrangements were classified as non-productive. CDR3 was defined according to IMGT convention as the region running from the second conserved V-encoded cysteine to the conserved J-encoded phenylalanine. Sequences without an unambiguous match to a single V gene segment were excluded from the earlier analysis of a few hundred of the donors. In an earlier analysis of several hundred of the donors, a V segment was called functional when productive rearrangements were above 56.7%, and segregating when the standard deviation between donors exceeded 5%. A statistical classification framework was built for diagnosing cytomegalovirus status from the catalog of TCR beta chain sequences. In a later analysis, V and J genes were assigned by comparing TCR nucleotide sequences against IMGT/GENE-DB human TR gene sequences. The TCRdist pipeline was used in a later analysis to assign CDR3 sequences and most-parsimonious VDJ recombination scenarios. In a later analysis, each TCR beta chain was defined by its CDR3 amino acid sequence together with its V-gene family, and reads lacking a unique V-gene family were excluded. To address suspected cross-contamination and a sequencing artifact, a later analysis removed a few hundred highly shared, low-generation-probability nucleotide sequences. In a later analysis, a clonal expansion index for each public chain was calculated from normalized within-repertoire ranks of inferred template counts. A later analysis computed generation probabilities with a VDJ recombination model fitted to out-of-frame rearrangements, and checked the results against IGoR. Hypergeometric tests were used in a later analysis to score TCR-TCR, TCR-HLA and TCR-CMV co-occurrence, with a repertoire-size bias correction applied to the TCR pairs. A later analysis estimated false discovery rates by permuting HLA or CMV assignments 20 times. A later analysis grouped co-occurring TCRs with DBSCAN, adding TCRdist sequence similarity when clustering within HLA-allele-positive subsets. Repertoires with fewer than 30,000 or more than 120,000 public chains were left out of co-occurrence clustering, as were about 5 repertoires with anomalous nucleotide sharing. TCRdb retrieved this table from immuneACCESS and kept in-frame rearrangements only. Not all clones are present; in checked studies, unresolved V genes account for under half, and no reason is known for the remainder. V and J calls and clone size are as listed in that table; D and trimming were resolved from the DNA. This sample's clone table shows over 75,000 clones. The biggest ten clones account for less than 7% of the sample.

In the germline V gene, CDR1 corresponds to SGDLS and CDR2 to YYNGEE. Trimming at the junction amounts to 1 base on V and 5 bases on J, and the germline ends lie 18 bases apart. The CDR3 starts with the cysteine, ends with the phenylalanine, and has 16 residues. Just CDR3 DNA is preserved here, 48 bases in frame from base 1. The study at large found these results: In a later genetic analysis, a missense DCLRE1C variant was associated with V-gene and J-gene trimming of TCR beta chains, and the association was replicated in an independent cohort. CMV serostatus was the only immune exposure information available for the cohort. The authors suggested that the approach could potentially be generalized to other disease states and immunological phenotypes. According to a later analysis, parvovirus B19, influenza, CMV and Epstein-Barr virus appeared linked to several top co-occurrence clusters. Assigning TCR associations to individual alleles was difficult when HLA alleles, especially DR and DQ, strongly co-occurred. A later analysis found that HLA-associated TCR beta chains were more clonally expanded and had lower generation probabilities than equally common non-associated chains. In both the original and validation cohorts, the classifier was reported to diagnose cytomegalovirus status with high specificity and sensitivity. Some IMGT-functional V segments, including TRBV6-2 and TRBV6-3, could not be distinguished by the 87-base-pair reads and were therefore excluded. A further reported finding was that TCR beta sequences accurately predicted the HLA-A and HLA-B alleles for most subjects in the first cohort. In a later genetic analysis, fewer N-insertions in productive TCRs were reported among donors in an Asian-associated ancestry cluster than the 666-donor mean. Correlated functional status among segregating V segments might be attributable to linkage disequilibrium, but an unknown experimental factor could not be ruled out. A cluster of highly shared sequence variants was judged likely to be a technical artifact of the sequencing pipeline. While some public TCRs were present in many individuals, most TCR sequences turned up only very rarely across donors. A later analysis found that most CMV-associated TCR beta chains appeared HLA-restricted, with HLA associations seemingly driven largely by CMV exposure. A later analysis associated 15,000 to 20,000 TCR beta sequences with specific HLA alleles at a false discovery rate of 0.05. The study listed 164 TCR beta chains as associated with cytomegalovirus. The presence/absence analyses assumed that sequencing depth was roughly uniform across donors, and that assumption may not be true. In an earlier analysis of some 550 of the donors, most TCR beta V segments were observed in productive rearrangements about 87% or about 30% of the time, broadly matching IMGT annotations. Only TCR beta chains were sequenced in this cohort, and the absence of alpha or paired-chain data limited detectable features. The earlier analysis of some 540 of the donors excluded seventeen rarely observed V segments, including chromosome 9 orphons, because counts were too low. Because some donors lacked HLA typing at each locus, the association tests relied only on the typed subset. According to a later analysis, TCR association rates differed among HLA loci, with DRB1 alleles showing the most associated TCRs and HLA-C alleles showing the fewest. In vitro tests confirmed that a few of the cytomegalovirus-associated TCR beta chains recognize cytomegalovirus antigens.

The TCR was taken from a girl aged 10-17 years in good health and CMV-seropositive. The sample taken for sequencing was PBMCs. The chain is encoded by TRBV9 joined to TRBJ1-2; a confident D gene designation cannot be given. The encoded CDR3 is CASSVSIGTRGYGYTF. The nucleotide sequence reads as follows: TGTGCCAGCAGCGTATCCATAGGTACCAGAGGGTATGGCTACACCTTC.